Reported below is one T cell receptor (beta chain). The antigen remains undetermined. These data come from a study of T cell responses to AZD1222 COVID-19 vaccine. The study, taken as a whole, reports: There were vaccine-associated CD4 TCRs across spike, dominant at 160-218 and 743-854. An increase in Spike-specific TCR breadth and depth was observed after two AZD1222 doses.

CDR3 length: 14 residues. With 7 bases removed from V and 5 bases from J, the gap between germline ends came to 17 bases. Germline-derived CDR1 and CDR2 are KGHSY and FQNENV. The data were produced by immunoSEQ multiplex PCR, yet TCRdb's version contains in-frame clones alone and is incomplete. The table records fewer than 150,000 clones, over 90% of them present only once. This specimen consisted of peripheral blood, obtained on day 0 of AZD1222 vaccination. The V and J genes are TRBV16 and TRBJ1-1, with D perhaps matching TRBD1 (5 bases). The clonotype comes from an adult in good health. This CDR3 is CASKDGGVWTEAFF. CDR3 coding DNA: TGTGCCAGCAAGGACGGGGGGGTTTGGACTGAAGCTTTCTTT. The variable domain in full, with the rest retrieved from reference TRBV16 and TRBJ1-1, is GEEVAQTPKHLVRGEGQKAKLYCAPIKGHSYVFWYQQVLKNEFKFLISFQNENVFDETGMPKERFSAKCLPNSPCSLEIQATKLEDSAVYFCASKDGGVWTEAFFGQGTRLTVV.